Below are 24 T cell receptor beta chains sequenced from a single sample in a study of OX40 agonist ivuxolimab in advanced cancers. Only in-frame clones appear in the TCRdb table, and some are missing; sequencing was by immunoSEQ multiplex PCR. The sample holds 60,000 to 85,000 clones, around 83% seen once. Material: CD4+ or CD8+ T cells sorted from blood, obtained in a trial of the OX40 agonist ivuxolimab. The origin of the receptors is an adult with an advanced solid tumor such as melanoma, head and neck, liver or kidney cancer.

The chain links TRBV18 to TRBJ1-1, with D unclear. CDR3 length: 15 amino acids. V gave up 2 bases and J gave up 1 base, with 11 bases separating them. Germline V gene data show CDR1 as KGHSH and CDR2 as LQKENI. The CDR3 loop reads CASSPIASRNTEAFF. In DNA, the CDR3 is TGTGCCAGCTCACCAATTGCCAGTCGGAACACTGAAGCTTTCTTT.

In nucleotides, the CDR3 is TGTGCCAGCAGCGAAGGACGGACCAACTCTGGGGCCAACGTCCTGACTTTC. Its protein is CASSEGRTNSGANVLTF. The chain uses TRBV11-1 and TRBJ2-6, with D unresolved. Germline-derived CDR1 and CDR2 are SGHAT and FQDESV (reference sequence). The ends were cut back, 5 bases at V and 0 bases at J, with 14 bases in the middle. This CDR3 comprises 17 residues.

The gene calls are TRBV11-1 and TRBJ2-1; D possibly corresponds to TRBD2 (6 bases). The CDR3 has 12 residues. Germline-derived CDR1 and CDR2 are SGHAT and FQDESV (reference sequence). Trimming left V 6 bases short and J 12 bases short, with 15 bases between. CDR3 in DNA: TGTGCCAGCAGAATAGCGGCGGGGCCGCAGTTCTTC. Its translation: CASRIAAGPQFF.

The rearrangement links TRBV25-1 to TRBJ1-4, with D unclear. The V end was cut by 2 bases, the J end by 0 bases, with 10 bases between. Germline CDR1 and CDR2: MGHDK and SYGVNS. CDR3 length equals 16 residues. The CDR3 protein is CASSEGRSATNEKLFF. The CDR3 DNA is TGTGCCAGCAGTGAAGGCAGGTCCGCAACTAATGAAAAACTGTTTTTT.

This chain joins TRBV30 and TRBJ1-2, with no clear D. CDR1 and CDR2 (germline): GTSNPN, SVGIG (reference sequence). This CDR3 spans 12 amino acids. Trimming removed 2 bases from V and 5 bases from J, with 9 bases in between. In DNA form, the CDR3 reads TGTGCCTGGAGTAGACGGCGGTATGGCTACACCTTC. Translation gives CAWSRRRYGYTF. The whole variable domain, filled in from reference TRBV30 and TRBJ1-2, reads SQTIHQWPATLVQPVGSPLSLECTVEGTSNPNLYWYRQAAGRGLQLLFYSVGIGQISSEVPQNLSASRPQDRQFILSSKKLLLSDSGFYLCAWSRRRYGYTFGSGTRLTVV.

This clone turned up a few times. The genes are TRBV27 and TRBJ2-6, with D unresolved. CDR3 size: 17 residues. CDR1 MNHEY and CDR2 SMNVEV come from the germline V gene (reference sequence). Trimming pared 4 bases from V and 0 bases from J, leaving 13 bases between. For the CDR3, the DNA is TGTGCCAGCAGTTCTCGGACCCTTACCTCTGGGGCCAACGTCCTGACTTTC. Translating gives CASSSRTLTSGANVLTF.

The chain carries TRBV19 and TRBJ2-5; no clear D. Germline V CDR1 and CDR2: LNHDA, SQIVND (reference sequence). Trimming removed 3 bases at V and 2 bases at J, with 13 bases between. The CDR3 consists of 15 residues. CDR3 loop: CASSIGVLQQETQYF. The CDR3 coding sequence is TGTGCCAGTAGTATTGGGGTGTTGCAGCAAGAGACCCAGTACTTC.

The chain uses TRBV29-1 and TRBJ2-7; 11 positions agree with TRBD1. The V gene end was trimmed by 8 bases and the J gene end by 4 bases; junction bases not matched to a gene: 4. CDR1 is SQVTM, CDR2 ANQGSEA, per germline. The CDR3 spans 12 residues. The CDR3 spells CSTGDRGYEQYF. The CDR3, as DNA: TGCAGCACCGGGGACAGGGGGTACGAGCAGTACTTC.

V gene TRBV6-1 combines with J gene TRBJ2-2; 7 nucleotides align to TRBD1. The CDR3 sequence is 14 residues long. CDR1 is MNHNS and CDR2 is SASEGT in the germline V gene. V dropped 2 bases and J dropped 7; count of bases not matched to a gene: 4. CDR3 coding DNA: TGTGCCAGCAGTGAAAGCCAGGGGGTCGGGGAGCTGTTTTTT. This translates into CASSESQGVGELFF.

This clone has only a few counts. The junction differs from germline at one of its ends, possibly a read error. V gene TRBV7-2 combines with J gene TRBJ2-7; 9 bases align to TRBD2. CDR1 and CDR2 (germline): SGHTA, FQGNSA. The CDR3 length is 13 residues. The chain's CDR3 is CASSSSRAGGPQF. In DNA, the CDR3 is TGTGCCAGCAGCTCCAGTAGAGCGGGGGGTCCACAATTC.

The V gene is TRBV5-1, the J gene TRBJ1-2, with D uncertain. The V gene's germline CDR1 is SGHRS and CDR2 YFSETQ. V was pared by 1 base and J by 6 bases, with 10 bases between. The CDR3 consists of 13 residues. DNA of the CDR3: TGCGCCAGCAGCTTGACAGTGATCGATGGCTACACCTTC. It translates to CASSLTVIDGYTF.

The rearrangement joins TRBV18 to TRBJ1-2; D is perhaps TRBD1 (5 bases). The V gene's germline CDR1 is KGHSH and CDR2 LQKENI. V was clipped by 2 bases and J by 6 bases, with 16 bases between them. The CDR3 spans 15 residues. CDR3 in amino acids: CASSPGARTPDGYTF. The CDR3 coding sequence is TGTGCCAGCTCACCAGGGGCCCGAACACCAGATGGCTACACCTTC.

The genes are TRBV5-1 and TRBJ1-2; D may be TRBD1 (5 bases). Germline CDR1 and CDR2: SGHRS and YFSETQ. Trimming stripped 4 bases from V and 14 bases from J, with 21 bases between. The CDR3 totals 13 residues. The DNA of the CDR3 is TGCGCCAGCAGCCCTGGGGACGGCGGATCTGAAACCTTC. Translation gives CASSPGDGGSETF.

Worth noting for this clone: The germline gene is not matched at one end of the junction; a read error may be the cause. The chain uses TRBV6-1 and TRBJ1-5, with D perhaps matching TRBD1 (6 bases). Germline CDR1 reads MNHNS; CDR2 reads SASEGT. This CDR3 region has 13 residues. CDR3 loop: CASSSRGKQPQHF. For the CDR3, the DNA is TGTGCCAGCAGTAGCAGGGGCAAGCAGCCCCAGCATTTT.

The genes are TRBV11-3 and TRBJ2-2, with D perhaps matching TRBD2 (5 bases). The CDR3 has 13 amino acids. The V and J ends lost 4 bases and 7 bases respectively, with 10 bases between them. The germline gives CDR1 SGHNT, CDR2 YENEEA. The CDR3 protein is CASSSRSGGELFF. CDR3 coding DNA: TGTGCCAGCAGCTCGAGAAGCGGCGGGGAGCTGTTTTTT.

This clone was recorded once. The V and J genes are TRBV7-6 and TRBJ2-3; tentative D call: TRBD1 (5 bases). V lost 5 bases to trimming and J lost 3 bases, with 18 bases between them. Per the germline V gene, CDR1 is SGHVS and CDR2 is FNYEAQ. This CDR3 is 16 amino acids long. The CDR3 nucleotides read TGTGCCAGCAGCCCCCCAGGGTATAAGCAAACAGATACGCAGTATTTT. Its translation is CASSPPGYKQTDTQYF.

The chain links TRBV5-1 to TRBJ2-3, with 10 bases lining up with TRBD2. Germline V gene lookup returns CDR1 SGHRS and CDR2 YFSETQ. The V gene end was trimmed by 1 base and the J gene end by 1 base; junction bases not matched to a gene: 0. The CDR3 spans 15 residues. The CDR3 DNA follows: TGCGCCAGCAGCTTGACTAGCGGGGGCACAGATACGCAGTATTTT. The encoded protein is CASSLTSGGTDTQYF.

The rearrangement links TRBV10-1 to TRBJ2-5; D remains ambiguous. The CDR3 is made up of 11 amino acids. Germline loops: CDR1 WNHNN, CDR2 SYGVQD (reference sequence). With 3 bases removed from V and 7 bases from J, the gap between germline ends came to 6 bases. The CDR3 reads CASSEGPTQYF. CDR3 in DNA: TGCGCCAGCAGTGAAGGTCCGACCCAGTACTTC.

The chain combines TRBV9 with TRBJ2-2; D remains ambiguous. The CDR3 runs 16 residues. V was pared by 2 bases and J by 1 base, with 12 bases between. Germline V lookup: CDR1 SGDLS, CDR2 YYNGEE. CDR3 protein: CASSVQTALNTGELFF. The CDR3 DNA reads as TGTGCCAGCAGCGTCCAGACCGCATTGAACACCGGGGAGCTGTTTTTT. Full variable domain (missing parts from reference TRBV9 and TRBJ2-2): DSGVTQTPKHLITATGQRVTLRCSPRSGDLSVYWYQQSLDQGLQFLIQYYNGEERAKGNILERFSAQQFPDLHSELNLSSLELGDSALYFCASSVQTALNTGELFFGEGSRLTVL.

This clone was detected only once. This chain uses TRBV5-1 with TRBJ2-3; D is unresolved. Trimming left V 0 bases short and J 2 bases short, with 13 bases between. Looked up from germline, CDR1 is SGHRS and CDR2 is YFSETQ. CDR3 length: 16 amino acids. CDR3 in amino acids: CASSLGQLIVTDTQYF. Written as DNA, the CDR3 is TGCGCCAGCAGCTTGGGCCAGCTAATCGTCACAGATACGCAGTATTTT. The whole variable domain, filled in from reference TRBV5-1 and TRBJ2-3, reads KAGVTQTPRYLIKTRGQQVTLSCSPISGHRSVSWYQQTPGQGLQFLFEYFSETQRNKGNFPGRFSGRQFSNSRSEMNVSTLELGDSALYLCASSLGQLIVTDTQYFGPGTRLTVL.

The V gene is TRBV7-6, the J gene TRBJ2-7; D could derive from TRBD1 or TRBD2 (6 bases each). The ends were cut back, 5 bases at V and 5 bases at J, with 13 bases in the middle. The CDR3 loop spans 13 amino acids. Germline CDR1 is SGHVS and CDR2 is FNYEAQ. Here the CDR3 reads CASSLDGGNEQYF. In DNA form, the CDR3 reads TGTGCCAGCAGCCTGGACGGGGGCAACGAGCAGTACTTC.

The chain joins TRBV20-1 to TRBJ1-3; D ambiguous. The CDR3 loop spans 11 amino acids. Trimming cost V 1 base and J 2 bases, with 0 bases left between them. Germline assignment: CDR1 DFQATT and CDR2 SNEGSKA (reference sequence). The DNA of the CDR3 is TGCAGTGCTAGAGCTGGAAACACCATATATTTT. Translation gives CSARAGNTIYF.

V and J are TRBV7-2 and TRBJ1-2, with D possibly matching TRBD1 (5 bases). This CDR3 has 13 residues. V was cut by 0 bases and J by 8 bases, with 10 bases left in between. Germline V gene data show CDR1 as SGHTA and CDR2 as FQGNSA. The CDR3 DNA reads as TGTGCCAGCAGCTTAGCCCGGGGACGAGGCTACACCTTC. Amino acid sequence: CASSLARGRGYTF. The variable domain in full, completed from reference TRBV7-2 and TRBJ1-2, reads GAGVSQSPSNKVTEKGKDVELRCDPISGHTALYWYRQSLGQGLEFLIYFQGNSAPDKSGLPSDRFSAERTGGSVSTLTIQRTQQEDSAVYLCASSLARGRGYTFGSGTRLTVV.

This clone was recorded once. The chain employs TRBV18 and TRBJ2-2, with D hard to call. From germline, CDR1 is KGHSH and CDR2 LQKENI. The ends were cut back, 3 bases at V and 5 bases at J, with 13 bases in the middle. The CDR3 sequence is 15 residues long. The CDR3 DNA follows: TGTGCCAGCTCACCCTGGACCCTGGGAACCGGGGAGCTGTTTTTT. This translates into CASSPWTLGTGELFF.